This passage covers 18 T cell receptor beta chains from one sample sequenced in a study of blood T cell repertoires in COVID-19 (dated by TCRdb to the early 2020s). Library generation was performed with the immunoSEQ multiplex PCR assay. TCRdb retrieved this table from immuneACCESS and kept in-frame rearrangements only. Not all clones are present; in checked studies, unresolved V genes account for under half, and no reason is known for the remainder. The sample table records around 150,000 clones; approximately 95% of these occur just once. Clones ranked in the top ten supply roughly 2.1% of the sample. Sample: peripheral blood. Source of these receptors: a woman aged 60-70 years with COVID-19, enrolled during active disease.

This chain connects TRBV7-9 to TRBJ1-1; D perhaps matches TRBD1 (5 bases). Germline loops: CDR1 SEHNR, CDR2 FQNEAQ (reference sequence). Trimming stripped 2 bases from V and 5 bases from J, with 12 bases between. The CDR3 has 14 residues. Written as DNA, the CDR3 is TGTGCCAGCAGCTTACGAGACAGCGGGACTGAAGCTTTCTTT. Translated, it gives CASSLRDSGTEAFF.

CDR3 DNA sequence: TGTGCCTGGATTCTACCACCCGGGACAGGGAACACTGAAGCTTTCTTT. Its translation: CAWILPPGTGNTEAFF. V and J are TRBV30 and TRBJ1-1, with 8 bases lining up with TRBD1. Looked up from germline, CDR1 is GTSNPN and CDR2 is SVGIG (reference sequence). The V and J ends lost 4 bases and 1 base, in that order; junction bases with no gene match: 11. The length of the CDR3 is 16 residues.

This chain uses TRBV5-5 with TRBJ1-1; TRBD1 aligns across 7 bases. This CDR3 has 15 amino acids. The germline V gene encodes CDR1 SGHKS and CDR2 YYEKEE (reference sequence). The ends lost 2 bases at V and 0 bases at J; junction bases unmatched: 4. CDR3 amino acids: CASSLSGTVNTEAFF. The CDR3 region has the DNA TGTGCCAGCAGCTTATCCGGGACAGTGAACACTGAAGCTTTCTTT.

The chain links TRBV3-1 (or the pseudogene TRBV3-2) to TRBJ1-6; D uncertain. The ends were cut back, 0 bases at V and 8 bases at J, with 8 bases in the middle. This CDR3 comprises 14 residues. CDR1 is LGHDT and CDR2 is YNNKEL in the germline V gene (reference sequence). Here the CDR3 DNA reads TGTGCCAGCAGCCAAGAAAGCCGGGATTCACCCCTCCACTTT. Translation: CASSQESRDSPLHF.

The chain uses TRBV18 and TRBJ1-4, with D hard to call. V was pared by 3 bases and J by 7 bases, with 9 bases between. The CDR3 has 13 amino acids. The germline V gene has CDR1 KGHSH and CDR2 LQKENI. The CDR3 loop is CASSPGEGEKLFF. In nucleotides, the CDR3 is TGTGCCAGCTCACCCGGTGAGGGTGAAAAACTGTTTTTT.

The chain joins TRBV4-2 to TRBJ2-5, with a tentative D call TRBD2 (7 bases). V was pared by 1 base and J by 8 bases, with 14 bases between. Germline V gene sequence: CDR1 LGHNA, CDR2 YNFKEQ. The CDR3 sequence is 14 residues long. The CDR3 here is CASSQGGGGATQYF. CDR3 sequence (DNA): TGTGCCAGCAGCCAAGGGGGAGGGGGGGCTACCCAGTACTTC.

The rearrangement uses TRBV4-3 and TRBJ1-3; D is perhaps TRBD1 (6 bases). The CDR3 runs to 15 residues. The V end lost 6 bases, the J end lost 4 bases, and 16 bases lay between the germline ends. Germline V gene sequence: CDR1 LGHNA, CDR2 YSLEER. CDR3 nucleotide sequence: TGCGCCAGCAGTCAGGAAAGGGGGACCGGAAACACCATATATTTT. It yields the protein CASSQERGTGNTIYF.

The chain combines TRBV19 with TRBJ2-2; D not resolved. Germline lookup yields CDR1 LNHDA and CDR2 SQIVND (reference sequence). V lost 3 bases and J lost 6, with 5 bases in between. CDR3 size: 12 residues. This chain's CDR3 is CASSIISGELFF. The CDR3 DNA is TGTGCCAGTAGTATTATATCCGGGGAGCTGTTTTTT.

The rearrangement uses TRBV18 and TRBJ1-1; no clear D. The CDR3 totals 16 residues. Per the germline V gene, CDR1 is KGHSH and CDR2 is LQKENI. V lost 3 bases, J lost 0 bases, and 14 bases lay in between. CDR3 amino acids: CASSPLFWEMNTEAFF. The CDR3 DNA sequence: TGTGCCAGCTCACCCCTCTTTTGGGAGATGAACACTGAAGCTTTCTTT.

The chain is built from TRBV5-4 and TRBJ1-1, with unresolved D. This CDR3 region has 14 residues. V dropped 0 bases and J dropped 1 base, with 7 bases sitting between them. Germline V gives CDR1 SGHNT, CDR2 YYREEE (reference sequence). The CDR3 here is CASSLDRRNTEAFF. For the CDR3, the DNA is TGTGCCAGCAGCTTGGACAGAAGGAACACTGAAGCTTTCTTT.

The chain employs TRBV6-2 or TRBV6-3 and TRBJ2-7; 7 bases match TRBD1. Germline V lookup: CDR1 MNHEY, CDR2 SVGEGT. With V trimmed by 5 bases and J by 5 bases, 15 bases remained unmatched. CDR3 length equals 16 residues. The CDR3 sequence: CASSLPGQMVGDEQYF. CDR3 nucleotide sequence: TGTGCCAGCAGTCTACCGGGACAGATGGTCGGGGACGAGCAGTACTTC.

The genes are TRBV5-1 and TRBJ2-5, with TRBD2 matching 12 bases. CDR3 length equals 16 residues. Trimming removed 4 bases from V and 1 base from J; junction bases left unmatched: 5. CDR1 is SGHRS and CDR2 is YFSETQ in the germline V gene. CDR3 region: CASSIPSGGAQETQYF. CDR3 bases: TGCGCCAGCAGCATCCCTAGCGGGGGGGCCCAAGAGACCCAGTACTTC. The variable domain in full, with the rest retrieved from reference TRBV5-1 and TRBJ2-5, is KAGVTQTPRYLIKTRGQQVTLSCSPISGHRSVSWYQQTPGQGLQFLFEYFSETQRNKGNFPGRFSGRQFSNSRSEMNVSTLELGDSALYLCASSIPSGGAQETQYFGPGTRLLVL.

The gene calls are TRBV5-1 and TRBJ1-2; 7 nucleotides line up with TRBD1. Germline trimming cut 4 bases from V and 5 bases from J; bases unmatched to any gene: 5. Germline-derived CDR1 and CDR2 are SGHRS and YFSETQ. This CDR3 has 13 residues. The CDR3 region is CASSPGTAYGYTF. CDR3 in DNA: TGCGCCAGCAGCCCCGGGACAGCTTATGGCTACACCTTC.

The V call is TRBV7-3, the J call TRBJ1-2; 7 bases fit TRBD1. The CDR3 is 13 residues long. Germline loops: CDR1 SGHTA, CDR2 FQGTGA. Trimming took 2 bases from V and 6 from J; bases not matched to a gene: 3. This chain's CDR3 is CASSLRQGNGYTF. CDR3 sequence (DNA): TGTGCCAGCAGCTTACGACAGGGAAATGGCTACACCTTC.

The chain uses TRBV21-1 and TRBJ1-2; the D call TRBD1 from the table was never checked on the DNA. TRBV21-1 is designated a pseudogene. The CDR3 totals 17 residues. The CDR3 is CASSKAHHLDRNYGYTF. CDR3 nucleotide sequence: TGTGCCAGCAGCAAAGCGCATCACCTGGACAGGAACTATGGCTACACCTTC.

This chain uses TRBV4-2 with TRBJ1-5, with D tentatively TRBD1 (6 bases). This CDR3 is 15 amino acids long. Germline CDR1 is LGHNA and CDR2 is YNFKEQ. Trimming took off 1 base at V and 6 bases at J, with 13 bases between the two ends. The CDR3 spells CASSQGRGFGQPQHF. In DNA, the CDR3 is TGTGCCAGCAGCCAAGGCAGGGGATTCGGTCAGCCCCAGCATTTT.

The rearrangement joins TRBV19 to TRBJ1-1, with a weak D call TRBD1 (6 bases). V lost 5 bases to trimming and J lost 4 bases, with 17 bases between them. In germline, CDR1 is LNHDA, CDR2 SQIVND (reference sequence). This CDR3 is 15 amino acids long. Written as DNA, the CDR3 is TGTGCCAGTAGTTTCCCCACAGGGCGACCCACTGAAGCTTTCTTT. Residues: CASSFPTGRPTEAFF.

The gene calls are TRBV6-5 and TRBJ1-5; maybe TRBD1 (5 bases). Per germline, CDR1 MNHEY and CDR2 SVGAGI. The germline V and J ends were trimmed by 2 bases and 7 bases, with 12 bases remaining between them. This CDR3 has 14 residues. DNA of the CDR3: TGTGCCAGCAGTTACGGGCAGGGTGTACAGCCCCAGCATTTT. Its protein product is CASSYGQGVQPQHF.